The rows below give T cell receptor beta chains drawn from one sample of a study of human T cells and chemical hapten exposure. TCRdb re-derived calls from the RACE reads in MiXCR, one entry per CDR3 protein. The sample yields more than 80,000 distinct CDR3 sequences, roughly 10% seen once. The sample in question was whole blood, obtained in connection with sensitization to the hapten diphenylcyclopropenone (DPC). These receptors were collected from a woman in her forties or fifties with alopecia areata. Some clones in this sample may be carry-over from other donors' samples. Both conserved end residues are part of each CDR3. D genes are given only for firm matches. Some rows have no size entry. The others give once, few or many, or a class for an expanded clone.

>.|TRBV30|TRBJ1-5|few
TGTGCCTGGAGTGTGGGAGATTCACTCGGGGGGGCACATTTT
CAWSVGDSLGGAHF
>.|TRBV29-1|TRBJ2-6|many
TGCAGCGAGCCCGGGGGCCTTAGCTCTGGGGCCAACGTCCTGACTTTC
CSEPGGLSSGANVLTF
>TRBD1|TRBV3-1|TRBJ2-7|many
TGTGCCAGCAGCCAAGTTGGCGGACAGGCCTACGAGCAGTACTTC
CASSQVGGQAYEQYF
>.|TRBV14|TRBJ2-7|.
TGTGCCAGCAGCTACGGACCAAGTACTTACGAGCAGTACTTC
CASSYGPSTYEQYF
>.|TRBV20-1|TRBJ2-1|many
TGCAGTGCTAGCGGGACATGGTACAATGAGCAGTTCTTC
CSASGTWYNEQFF
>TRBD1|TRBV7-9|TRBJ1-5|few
TGTGCCAGCAGTCTACAGGGGTCCGGGCACAATCAGCCCCAGCATTTT
CASSLQGSGHNQPQHF
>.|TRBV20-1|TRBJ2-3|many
TGCAGGCCCGTACAGGAAGGGAACACAGATACGCAGTATTTT
CRPVQEGNTDTQYF
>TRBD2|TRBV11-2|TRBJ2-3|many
TGTGCCAGCAGCCCAGCAGCGGGAGGGCCGACAGATACGCAGTATTTT
CASSPAAGGPTDTQYF
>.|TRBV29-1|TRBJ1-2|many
TGCAGCGTTGGGGCAGGTTCCGTTGGCTACACCTTC
CSVGAGSVGYTF
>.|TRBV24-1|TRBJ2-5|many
TGTGCCACCAGTGATCTTAGAGGGGACATCAGGGAGGAGACCCAGTACTTC
CATSDLRGDIREETQYF
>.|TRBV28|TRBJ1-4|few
TGTGCCAGCACTCTTACAGGGAATGAAAAACTGTTTTTT
CASTLTGNEKLFF
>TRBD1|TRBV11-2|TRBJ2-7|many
TGTGCCAGCAGCTTACAGGGGGCCTACGAGCAGTACTTC
CASSLQGAYEQYF
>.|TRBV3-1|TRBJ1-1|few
TGTGCCAGCAGCAAGGCGTTTGGCCGCCCCGAGGCTTTCTTT
CASSKAFGRPEAFF
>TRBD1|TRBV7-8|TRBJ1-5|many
TGTGCCAGCAGCGTCTGGACAGGGGGGCAGCCCCAGCATTTT
CASSVWTGGQPQHF
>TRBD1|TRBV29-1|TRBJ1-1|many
TGCAGCGTTCGGACAGGGGGCAACACTGAAGCTTTCTTT
CSVRTGGNTEAFF
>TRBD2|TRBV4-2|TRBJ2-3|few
TGTGCCAGCAGCCAAGAGGGGACTAGCGGTTTAGCCACAGATACGCAGTATTTT
CASSQEGTSGLATDTQYF
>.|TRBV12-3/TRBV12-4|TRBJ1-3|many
TGTGCCAGCAGCGTCCTTAGAGCCAGGATCTCTGGAAACACCATATATTTT
CASSVLRARISGNTIYF
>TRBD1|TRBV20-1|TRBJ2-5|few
TGCAGTGCTCCGAGGGGCGGACAGGGGAGTCAAGAGACCCAGTACTTC
CSAPRGGQGSQETQYF
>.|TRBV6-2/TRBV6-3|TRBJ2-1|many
TGTGCCAGCAGTTGGACCAGAGGGGGCAATGAGCAGTTCTTC
CASSWTRGGNEQFF
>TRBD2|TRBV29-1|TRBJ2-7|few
TGCAGCGTTGAAAGCCTACCGGGACTAGCGGGAGTCTACGAGCAGTACTTC
CSVESLPGLAGVYEQYF